Shown below are 13 T cell receptor beta chains from a single sample sequenced in a study of blood T cells in healthy people across ages (dated by TCRdb to 2013 to 2016). The library was produced with 5' RACE. Sequenced using an Illumina HiSeq 2500. The second PCR ran for about 6 to 12 cycles and used a J-beta primer mix along with a sample-barcoded 5' primer. In-frame beta chains were kept once TCRdb had trimmed the public reads at Q25 with fastp and called clones with MiXCR. Records with the same CDR3 protein are collapsed into one entry carrying the most frequent genes and DNA. In this sample the table shows about 1.1 million distinct CDR3 sequences, about two fifths of which occur a single time. Over 10% of the sample is in the top ten clones. Sequenced material: blood. The source is a man aged 18 to 35 in good health.

As regards this clonotype: Since a much larger clone is just one base distant, this may be a read error. This rearrangement joins TRBV4-3 to TRBJ2-1; D not resolved. CDR3 length equals 13 residues. The germline gives CDR1 LGHNA, CDR2 YSLEER. This CDR3 reads CASSQDRGRKQSF. The DNA of the CDR3 is TGCGCCAGCAGCCAAGACCGTGGAAGGAAGCAGTCCTTC.

This chain links TRBV27 with TRBJ2-5; 9 bases align to TRBD2. V trimming: 0 bases; J trimming: 7 bases; junction bases outside the gene matches: 3. Germline CDR1 is MNHEY and CDR2 is SMNVEV (reference sequence). The CDR3 totals 14 residues. CDR3 loop: CASSLSTSGGTQYF. The CDR3 DNA reads as TGTGCCAGCAGTTTATCGACTAGCGGAGGGACCCAGTACTTC.

This clonotype has only a few counts. The rearrangement links TRBV6-5 to TRBJ1-1, with D maybe TRBD1 (5 bases). Germline CDR1 reads MNHEY; CDR2 reads SVGAGI. This CDR3 spans 14 amino acids. V was clipped by 2 bases and J by 2 bases, with 9 bases between them. DNA for the CDR3: TGTGCCAGCAGTTACGGGGGGGGAAACACTGAAGCTTTCTTT. It encodes CASSYGGGNTEAFF.

This clonotype was recorded many times. The chain is built from TRBV2 and TRBJ2-5; no definite D call. The CDR3 spans 14 residues. Deletions cut 4 bases from V and 4 bases from J, with 13 bases between. Per germline, CDR1 SNHLY and CDR2 FYNNEI. The CDR3 loop reads CASSVAFSGETQYF. The CDR3 DNA sequence: TGTGCCAGCAGTGTGGCATTTTCGGGAGAGACCCAGTACTTC.

In DNA, the CDR3 is TGTGCCAGCAGTCGCGGGTATAACAGGGCAGGCGAGACCCAGTACTTC. Translating it yields CASSRGYNRAGETQYF. V is TRBV6-5 and J is TRBJ2-5; a possible D gene is TRBD1 (6 bases). Germline values: CDR1 MNHEY, CDR2 SVGAGI. The CDR3 runs 16 residues. V was cut by 5 bases and J by 5 bases, with 21 bases left in between.

The chain carries TRBV20-1 and TRBJ1-3; 8 positions match TRBD1. The J segment lost 3 bases and the V segment lost 7 bases, leaving 8 bases of the junction unmatched. The CDR3 consists of 14 residues. In germline, CDR1 is DFQATT, CDR2 SNEGSKA (reference sequence). CDR3 sequence: CSVRQGFSGNTIYF. The CDR3 bases are TGCAGTGTTCGACAGGGGTTTAGTGGAAACACCATATATTTT.

The CDR3 DNA reads TGTGCCAGCAGTTACTCCACAGGGTTGGAGGGCTACACCTTC. Its translation: CASSYSTGLEGYTF. The chain joins TRBV6-6 to TRBJ1-2; TRBD1 might be the D (6 bases). Germline V lookup: CDR1 MNHNY, CDR2 SVGAGI (reference sequence). V lost 0 bases and J lost 8, with 13 bases in between. The CDR3 is 14 amino acids.

Of note for this clonotype: At one boundary the junction diverges from the germline segment, which might be a read error. The DNA of the CDR3 is TGCGCCAGCAGCGTAGGATTGGGACAGAGCTATGGCTACACCTTC. Its translation: CASSVGLGQSYGYTF. V usage is TRBV9 and J usage is TRBJ1-2; 7 nucleotides line up with TRBD1. Germline CDR1 SGDLS, CDR2 YYNGEE. This CDR3 contains 15 residues.

This chain connects TRBV7-2 to TRBJ2-7; 8 nucleotides align to TRBD1. The J call may be wrong; the DNA end is better matched by TRBJ2-4. Germline assignment: CDR1 SGHTA and CDR2 FQGNSA. This CDR3 is 16 amino acids long. CDR3 sequence (DNA): TGTGCCAGCAGCCCGGGACAGGCACTTACCAAAAACATTCAGTACTTC. Encoded protein: CASSPGQALTKNIQYF.

The chain links TRBV7-2 to TRBJ1-4, with no clear D. Germline V gene data show CDR1 as SGHTA and CDR2 as FQGNSA. V gave up 1 base and J gave up 7 bases, with 7 bases separating them. The CDR3 is 13 residues long. CDR3 sequence: CASSLGGSEKLFF. CDR3 sequence (DNA): TGTGCCAGCAGCTTAGGAGGATCTGAAAAACTGTTTTTT.

The rearrangement joins TRBV27 to TRBJ2-7; unclear D gene. The germline V gene encodes CDR1 MNHEY and CDR2 SMNVEV (reference sequence). The CDR3 runs to 15 residues. V lost 3 bases, J lost 0 bases, and 12 bases lay in between. The chain's CDR3 is CASSFTRMNSYEQYF. Here the CDR3 DNA reads TGTGCCAGCAGTTTTACAAGGATGAACTCCTACGAGCAGTACTTC.

This clonotype was counted between two and nine times. Germline is not matched at one junction end, which may reflect a read error. This rearrangement joins TRBV20-1 to TRBJ1-2; a possible D gene is TRBD1 (5 bases). The CDR3 contains 12 residues. Germline values: CDR1 DFQATT, CDR2 SNEGSKA (reference sequence). CDR3 sequence (DNA): TGCAGTACTAGACAGATGGACTATGGCTACACCTTC. Amino acids: CSTRQMDYGYTF.

This clonotype was seen a handful of times. The CDR3 DNA follows: TGCAGCGTTCGGTCTGGGGTAAATTCACCCCTCCACTTT. Its translation: CSVRSGVNSPLHF. The genes are TRBV29-1 and TRBJ1-6; D is undetermined. The germline V gene has CDR1 SQVTM and CDR2 ANQGSEA. The CDR3 is 13 amino acids. The germline V and J ends were trimmed by 5 bases and 7 bases, with 12 bases remaining between them.